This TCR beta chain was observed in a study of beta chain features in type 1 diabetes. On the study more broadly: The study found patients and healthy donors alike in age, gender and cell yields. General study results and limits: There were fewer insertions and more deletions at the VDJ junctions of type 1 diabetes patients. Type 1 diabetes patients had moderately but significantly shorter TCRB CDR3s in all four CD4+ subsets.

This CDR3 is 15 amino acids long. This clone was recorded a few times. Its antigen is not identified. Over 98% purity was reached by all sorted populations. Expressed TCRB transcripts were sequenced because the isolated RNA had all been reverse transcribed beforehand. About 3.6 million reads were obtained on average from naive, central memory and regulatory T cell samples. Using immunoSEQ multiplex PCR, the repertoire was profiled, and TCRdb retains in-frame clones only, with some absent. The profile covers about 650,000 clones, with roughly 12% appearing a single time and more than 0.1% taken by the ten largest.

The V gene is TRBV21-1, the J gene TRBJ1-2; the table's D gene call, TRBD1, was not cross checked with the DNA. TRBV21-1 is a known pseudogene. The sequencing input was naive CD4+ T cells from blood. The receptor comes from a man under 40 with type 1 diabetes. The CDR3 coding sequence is TGTGCCAGCAGCCAGGGGCGGTCCCCTAACTATGGCTACACCTTC. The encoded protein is CASSQGRSPNYGYTF.